The subject of this entry is one T cell receptor (beta chain). Per the original data handling: Reference gene primer amplification yielded estimated nucleated cell counts. TCRdb's copy holds only in-frame clones and misses some; the assay was immunoSEQ multiplex PCR. V and J calls and clone size follow that table, whereas D and trimming were derived from the DNA. The data show hundreds of thousands of clones, with approximately 88% seen just once and 0.95% to 1.5% held by the top ten. Participants spanned ages 18 to 89 years and resided in about 25 US areas. Participants' reported clinical history set cohort assignment. The CDR3 totals 14 residues. V shed 9 bases, J shed 0 bases, and the junction held 4 bases outside the gene matches. Looked up from germline, CDR1 is SNHLY and CDR2 is FYNNEI. This entry comes from a study of blood T cell repertoires in COVID-19. About the study: From T cells, B-cell-depleted T cells, or PBMCs came the material, which was cDNA or gDNA.

The rearrangement uses TRBV2 and TRBJ2-5, with 10 bases matching TRBD2. This receptor was obtained from a woman in her 40s with acute COVID-19. The sample was PBMCs or T cells enriched from blood (not recorded which). The CDR3 region has the DNA TGTGCCAGTACTAGCGGGATATACCAAGAGACCCAGTACTTC. Translation: CASTSGIYQETQYF.